These T cell receptor beta chains were read from a single sample in a study of T cell responses to AZD1222 COVID-19 vaccine. Sequencing was performed with immunoSEQ multiplex PCR; in TCRdb, only in-frame clones are kept and a portion is missing. The sample consists of about 200,000 clones, 85% to 95% of them appearing once. The specimen was peripheral blood, collected 28 days after the second AZD1222 dose. These receptors came from an adult who received the AZD1222 COVID-19 vaccine. Each CDR3 is given with its conserved first and last residue. A D gene is named only where the DNA matches it firmly. The size of a clone is reported for some rows only, either as once, few or many, or as a class for expanded clones.

>-|TRBV11-2|TRBD2|TRBJ2-7
TGTGCCAGCAGACCTACTAGCGGGGGTATCTTCCACGAGCAGTACTTC
CASRPTSGGIFHEQYF
>-|TRBV30|-|TRBJ1-1
TGTGCCTGGAACTACCCGGCCCGGCTGAACACTGAAGCTTTCTTT
CAWNYPARLNTEAFF
>-|TRBV10-1|-|TRBJ1-1
TGCGCCAGCAGTGATTTGAGTTTTAGCACTGAAGCTTTCTTT
CASSDLSFSTEAFF
>-|TRBV7-9|-|TRBJ2-5
TGTGCCAGCAGCTCAGCCCTTAAAGAGACCCAGTACTTC
CASSSALKETQYF
>-|TRBV6-5|-|TRBJ2-4
TGTGCCAGCATTCCAGATTGGCCCATTCAGTACTTC
CASIPDWPIQYF
>-|TRBV28|-|TRBJ1-5
TGTGCCAGCAGTAGGTATAGCAATCAGCCCCAGCATTTT
CASSRYSNQPQHF
>-|TRBV7-9|-|TRBJ1-1
TGTGCCAGCAGCCCCAGAGCCGGGGGCGCCACTGAAGCTTTCTTT
CASSPRAGGATEAFF
>-|TRBV5-6|TRBD1|TRBJ1-2
TGTGCCAGCAGCTTGGTGGTGGGACAGGCCCGCCATGGCTACACCTTC
CASSLVVGQARHGYTF
>-|TRBV29-1|TRBD1|TRBJ2-2
TGCAGCGTTGGACAGGGGGCCGGGGAGCTGTTTTTT
CSVGQGAGELFF
>few|TRBV2|-|TRBJ1-5
TGTGCCAGCAGTGGGACGGATCGGGGCGGACAGCCCCAGCATTTT
CASSGTDRGGQPQHF
>-|TRBV7-9|-|TRBJ2-2
TGTGCCAGCAGCTTGGGTTGGGGGAACACCGGGGAGCTGTTTTTT
CASSLGWGNTGELFF
>-|TRBV7-3|-|TRBJ2-5
TGTGCCAGCAGCGCCAGCTTCCAGGAGACCCAGTACTTC
CASSASFQETQYF
>-|TRBV3-1/TRBV3-2|-|TRBJ2-2
TGTGCCAGCAGCCAAGATCCCCCTATGGAGCTGTTTTTT
CASSQDPPMELFF
>-|TRBV11-2|-|TRBJ1-2
TGTGCCAGCAGCTTAGGGGCAGGCTATGGCTACACCTTC
CASSLGAGYGYTF
>once|TRBV6-2/TRBV6-3|-|TRBJ2-7
TGTGCCAGCAGTTACCTCCCGTCGGCAGGGAACTACGAGCAGTACTTC
CASSYLPSAGNYEQYF
>-|TRBV5-1|-|TRBJ2-7
TGCGCCAGCAGCCAAAACTACGAGCAGTACTTC
CASSQNYEQYF
>-|TRBV18|-|TRBJ2-1
TGTGCCAGCTCACCACGCGGGTTCTACAATGAGCAGTTCTTC
CASSPRGFYNEQFF
>-|TRBV28|-|TRBJ1-6
TGTGCCAGCAGTTTTATCGGGAGCTCCTATAATTCACCCCTCCACTTT
CASSFIGSSYNSPLHF
>-|TRBV27|TRBD1|TRBJ1-5
TGTGCCAGCAGTTTAGGACAGGGGGCTAACCAGCCCCAGCATTTT
CASSLGQGANQPQHF
>-|TRBV29-1|TRBD1|TRBJ1-2
TGCAGCGTAGACAGGGATCCGGATGGCTACACCTTC
CSVDRDPDGYTF
>-|TRBV7-6|TRBD1|TRBJ2-5
TGTGCCAGCAGCTCGACAGGGGTTGAGACCCAGTACTTC
CASSSTGVETQYF
>-|TRBV28|-|TRBJ1-5
TGTGCCAGCAGTTTTGGCCCCCAGCATTTT
CASSFGPQHF
>-|TRBV5-1|-|TRBJ1-1
TGCGCCAGCAGCTTGGACTGGGGTGCGAACACTGAAGCTTTCTTT
CASSLDWGANTEAFF
>-|TRBV5-6|-|TRBJ1-5
TGTGCCAGCAGCTTGCGAGGCAATCAGCCCCAGCATTTT
CASSLRGNQPQHF
>-|TRBV29-1|-|TRBJ1-3
TGCAGCGTTGATGTTCCAGGAAACACCATATATTTT
CSVDVPGNTIYF
>few|TRBV2|-|TRBJ1-5
TGTGCCAGCAGTGAAGAGAAGGGAAATCAGCCCCAGCATTTT
CASSEEKGNQPQHF
>-|TRBV7-9|-|TRBJ1-2
TGTGCCAGCAGCTTAGCGCTGTCACCGAAATACTATGGCTACACCTTC
CASSLALSPKYYGYTF
>-|TRBV4-1|-|TRBJ2-2
TGCGCCAGCAGCCAAGGGACGTGGCAGGCGAACACCGGGGAGCTGTTTTTT
CASSQGTWQANTGELFF
>-|TRBV25-1|-|TRBJ2-5
TGTGCCAGCAGTGAAGATCAGGACTTAAAAGAGACCCAGTACTTC
CASSEDQDLKETQYF
>-|TRBV6-5|-|TRBJ1-2
TGTGCCAGCTGGGAGTATGGCTACACCTTC
CASWEYGYTF
>-|TRBV6-5|TRBD1|TRBJ1-2
TGTGCCAGCAGTTACGGACAGGGTAACTATGGCTACACCTTC
CASSYGQGNYGYTF
>-|TRBV1|-|TRBJ1-2
TGCACCAGCACCGAAGTCCGGGACAGCTATGGCTACACCTTC
CTSTEVRDSYGYTF
>-|TRBV6-1|-|TRBJ1-2
TGTGCCAGCAGTGAAAACGGCGATGGCTATGGCTACACCTTC
CASSENGDGYGYTF
>-|TRBV7-9|-|TRBJ1-5
TGTGCCAGCAGCTTGAGGGAGGAGCAGCCCCAGCATTTT
CASSLREEQPQHF
>once|TRBV5-4|TRBD1|TRBJ1-3
TGTGCCAGCAGCACGGACAGGGGTACTCCTGGAAACACCATATATTTT
CASSTDRGTPGNTIYF
>-|TRBV7-8|-|TRBJ1-2
TGTGCCAGCAGCTTGGTCAGCTACTATGGCTACACCTTC
CASSLVSYYGYTF
>-|TRBV14|-|TRBJ1-1
TGTGCCAGCAGCCCCAGAAAACCGTTTGAAGCTTTCTTT
CASSPRKPFEAFF
>-|TRBV5-1|TRBD1|TRBJ1-5
TGCGCCAGCAGGTTAGGGACAGGGCCTCATCAGCCCCAGCATTTT
CASRLGTGPHQPQHF
>-|TRBV20-1|-|TRBJ1-2
TGCAGTGCCGGGGAGAGTGGCTACACCTTC
CSAGESGYTF
>-|TRBV7-8|-|TRBJ2-2
TGTGCCAGCAGCTTAATTTACCACTACACCGGGGAGCTGTTTTTT
CASSLIYHYTGELFF
>-|TRBV6-1|-|TRBJ1-2
TGTGCCAGCAGTGAAGGAGGCGGGGGGAACTATGGCTACACCTTC
CASSEGGGGNYGYTF
>-|TRBV2|TRBD1|TRBJ1-4
TGTGCCAGCAGCGGGATGACAGGGCGCGGAGAAAAACTGTTTTTT
CASSGMTGRGEKLFF
>-|TRBV20-1|-|TRBJ2-3
TGCAGTGGGGGGGTCACAGATACGCAGTATTTT
CSGGVTDTQYF
>-|TRBV28|-|TRBJ2-5
TGTGCCAGCAGCACGGACCAAGAGACCCAGTACTTC
CASSTDQETQYF
>once|TRBV6-5|-|TRBJ1-1
TGTGCCAGCAGTTACTCCCCAGGCGGGAACACTGAAGCTTTCTTT
CASSYSPGGNTEAFF
>-|TRBV28|TRBD1|TRBJ1-2
TGTGCCAGCATCCGGGACAGGGGCGGGGGCTACACCTTC
CASIRDRGGGYTF
>-|TRBV7-9|TRBD1|TRBJ1-2
TGTGCCAGCAGCCCACCCTCCCGACAGGGCAGATATGGCTACACCTTC
CASSPPSRQGRYGYTF
>-|TRBV5-5|-|TRBJ1-2
TGTGCCAGCAGCCCAGACGGAGACTATGGCTACACCTTC
CASSPDGDYGYTF
>-|TRBV6-5|-|TRBJ2-2
TGTGCCAGCAGTTACGGTGAAGCCGGGGAGCTGTTTTTT
CASSYGEAGELFF
>-|TRBV7-8|TRBD2|TRBJ2-3
TGTGCCAGCAGCTTAAGTAGCGGGGGGGTATGGGATACGCAGTATTTT
CASSLSSGGVWDTQYF
>-|TRBV10-3|-|TRBJ1-5
TGTGCCACCGCGTTAGGGACGGGAGGCAATCAGCCCCAGCATTTT
CATALGTGGNQPQHF
>-|TRBV24-1|-|TRBJ1-2
TGTGCCACCAGTGATAGGTATGGCTACACCTTC
CATSDRYGYTF
>-|TRBV27|-|TRBJ2-3
TGTGCCAGCACCCGGACAGGCACAGATACGCAGTATTTT
CASTRTGTDTQYF